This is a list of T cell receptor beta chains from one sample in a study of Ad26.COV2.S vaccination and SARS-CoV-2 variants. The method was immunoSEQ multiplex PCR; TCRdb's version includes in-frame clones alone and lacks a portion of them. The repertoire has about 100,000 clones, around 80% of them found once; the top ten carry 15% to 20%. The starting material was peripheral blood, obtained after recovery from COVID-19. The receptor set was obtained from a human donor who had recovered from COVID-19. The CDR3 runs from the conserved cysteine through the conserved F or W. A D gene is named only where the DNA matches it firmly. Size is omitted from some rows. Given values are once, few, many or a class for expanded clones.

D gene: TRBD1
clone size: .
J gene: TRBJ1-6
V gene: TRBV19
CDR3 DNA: TGTGCCAGTAGTCGATCCTCCGGGACAGGATTTTCACCCCTCCACTTT
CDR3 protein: CASSRSSGTGFSPLHF

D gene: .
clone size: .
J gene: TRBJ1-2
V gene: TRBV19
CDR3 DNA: TGTGCCAGTACCCCAGGAGGTGGCTACACCTTC
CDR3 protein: CASTPGGGYTF

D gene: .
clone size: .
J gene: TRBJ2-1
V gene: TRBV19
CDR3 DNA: TGTGCCAGTATCGGAGGGTTTAATGAGCAGTTCTTC
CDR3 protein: CASIGGFNEQFF

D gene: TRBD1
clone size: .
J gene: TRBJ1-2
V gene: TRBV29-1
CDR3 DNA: TGCAGCGTTGGTCCCTGGAGACAGGGGGCTAACTATGGCTACACCTTC
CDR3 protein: CSVGPWRQGANYGYTF

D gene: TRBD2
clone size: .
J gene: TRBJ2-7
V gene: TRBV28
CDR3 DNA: TGTGCCAGCAGTTATGGCTCCGAGCGGGGCTCCTACGAGCAGTACTTC
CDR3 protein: CASSYGSERGSYEQYF

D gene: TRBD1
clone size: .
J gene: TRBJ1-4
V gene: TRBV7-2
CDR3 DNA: TGTGCCAGCAGCCTAGCGGACAGGGGGCGGGAGGGTGAAAAACTGTTTTTT
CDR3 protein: CASSLADRGREGEKLFF

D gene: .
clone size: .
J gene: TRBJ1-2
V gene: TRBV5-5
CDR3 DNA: TGTGCCAGCAGCTTGGATGGTAGGGGAGTAAATGGCTACACCTTC
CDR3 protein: CASSLDGRGVNGYTF

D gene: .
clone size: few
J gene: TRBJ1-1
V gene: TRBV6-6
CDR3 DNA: TGTGCCAGCAGTCGCTTCTTAAGCAGGAACACTGAAGCTTTCTTT
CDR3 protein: CASSRFLSRNTEAFF

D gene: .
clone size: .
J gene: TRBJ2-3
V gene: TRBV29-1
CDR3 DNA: TGCAGCGTCGAAACAGGGAGCACAGATACGCAGTATTTT
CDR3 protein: CSVETGSTDTQYF

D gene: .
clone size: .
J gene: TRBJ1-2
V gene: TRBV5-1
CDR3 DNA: TGCGCCAGCAGCGCGGCACAGGGTCCTTATGGCTACACCTTC
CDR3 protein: CASSAAQGPYGYTF

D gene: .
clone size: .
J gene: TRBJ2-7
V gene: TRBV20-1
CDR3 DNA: TGCAGTGCTACTGCTATCCGCGAGCAGTACTTC
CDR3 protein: CSATAIREQYF

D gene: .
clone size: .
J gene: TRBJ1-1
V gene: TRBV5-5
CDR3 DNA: TGTGCCAGCAGCTCGGCACAGGGCCGAACTGAAGCTTTCTTT
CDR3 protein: CASSSAQGRTEAFF

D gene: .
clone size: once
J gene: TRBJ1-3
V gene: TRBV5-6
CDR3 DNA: TGTGCCAGCAGCTTTGCGGGGGCTGGAAACACCATATATTTT
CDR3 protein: CASSFAGAGNTIYF

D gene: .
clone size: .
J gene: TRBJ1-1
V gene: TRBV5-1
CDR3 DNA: TGCGCCAGCAGCTTTTCCAGGGGTGCTGAAGCTTTCTTT
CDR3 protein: CASSFSRGAEAFF

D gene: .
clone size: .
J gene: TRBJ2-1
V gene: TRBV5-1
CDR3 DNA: TGCGCCAGCAGCTTGGCAGGGGTCCTCTTTTACAATGAGCAGTTCTTC
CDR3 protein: CASSLAGVLFYNEQFF

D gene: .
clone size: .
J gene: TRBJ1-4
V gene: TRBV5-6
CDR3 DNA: TGTGCCAGCAGCTGGGACCGGGGCGATGAAAAACTGTTTTTT
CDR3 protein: CASSWDRGDEKLFF

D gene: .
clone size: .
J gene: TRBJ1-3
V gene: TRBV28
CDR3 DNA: TGTGCCAGCAGTTTATTACAGGCGAGCTCTGGAAACACCATATATTTT
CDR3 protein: CASSLLQASSGNTIYF

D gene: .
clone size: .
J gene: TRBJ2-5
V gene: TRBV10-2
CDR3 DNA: TGCGCCAGCACTCCGGTGGTTCCGCTTGAGACCCAGTACTTC
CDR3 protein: CASTPVVPLETQYF

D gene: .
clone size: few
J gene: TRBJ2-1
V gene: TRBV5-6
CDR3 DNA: TGTGCCAGCAGCTTTGTTATTGGGGGGTCCCGAAGCTCCTACAATGAGCAGTTCTTC
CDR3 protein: CASSFVIGGSRSSYNEQFF

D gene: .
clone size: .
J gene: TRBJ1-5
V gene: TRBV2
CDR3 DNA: TGTGCCAGCAGTGACAGCTCCAGTCATCAGCCCCAGCATTTT
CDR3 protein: CASSDSSSHQPQHF

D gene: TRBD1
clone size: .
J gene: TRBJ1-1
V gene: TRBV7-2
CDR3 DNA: TGTGCCAGCAGCTTGGGACAGGGGGGGTTCACTGAAGCTTTCTTT
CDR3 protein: CASSLGQGGFTEAFF

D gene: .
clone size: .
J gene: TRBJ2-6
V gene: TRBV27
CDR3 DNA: TGTGCCAGCAGTCCGGGACACTTCTCTGGGGCCAACGTCCTGACTTTC
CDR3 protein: CASSPGHFSGANVLTF

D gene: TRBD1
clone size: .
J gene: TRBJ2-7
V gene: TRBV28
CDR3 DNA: TGTGCCAGCAGTTTAGGACAGGGTAGTTTGATTCTCTACGAGCAGTACTTC
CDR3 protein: CASSLGQGSLILYEQYF

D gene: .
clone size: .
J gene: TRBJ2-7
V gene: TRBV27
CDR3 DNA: TGTGCCAGCAGTTTCTCACGGAGCTCCTACGAGCAGTACTTC
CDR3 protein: CASSFSRSSYEQYF

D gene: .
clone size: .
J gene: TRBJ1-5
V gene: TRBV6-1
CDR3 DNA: TGTGCCAGCAGTGAATCGGAGGCCGGGAGGCCCCAGCATTTT
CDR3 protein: CASSESEAGRPQHF

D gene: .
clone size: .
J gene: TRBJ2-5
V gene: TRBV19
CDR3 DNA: TGTGCCAGTACCGATCTGCTCACTCCCGAGACCCAGTACTTC
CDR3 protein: CASTDLLTPETQYF

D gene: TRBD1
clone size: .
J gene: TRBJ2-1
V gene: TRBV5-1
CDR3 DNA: TGCGCCAGCAGCTGGCGGACAGGGACGAACAATGAGCAGTTCTTC
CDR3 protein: CASSWRTGTNNEQFF

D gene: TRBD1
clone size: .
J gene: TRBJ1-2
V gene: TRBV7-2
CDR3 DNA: TGTGCCAGCAGCTCCTCGACAGGGCTCTATGGCTACACCTTC
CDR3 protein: CASSSSTGLYGYTF

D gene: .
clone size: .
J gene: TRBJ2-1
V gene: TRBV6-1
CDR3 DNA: TGTGCCAGCAGTGAAGCGTTGGCGGGGGCCCCTTATAATGAGCAGTTCTTC
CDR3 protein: CASSEALAGAPYNEQFF

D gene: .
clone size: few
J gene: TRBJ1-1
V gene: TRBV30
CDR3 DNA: TGTGCCTGGACTTACGGGACGAACACTGAAGCTTTCTTT
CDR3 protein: CAWTYGTNTEAFF

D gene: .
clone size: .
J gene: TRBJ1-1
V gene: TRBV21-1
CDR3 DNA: TGTGCCAGCAGCAAAGACAGGGGTCCTGAAGCTTTCTTT
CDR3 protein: CASSKDRGPEAFF

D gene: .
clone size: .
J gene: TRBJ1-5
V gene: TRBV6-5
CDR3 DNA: TGTGCCAGCACCCGGGTTCCTCAGCCCCAGCATTTT
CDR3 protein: CASTRVPQPQHF

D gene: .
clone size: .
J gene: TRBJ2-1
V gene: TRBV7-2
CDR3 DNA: TGTGCCAGCAGCCCCCAAATGGCACGGCTTAATGAGCAGTTCTTC
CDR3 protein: CASSPQMARLNEQFF

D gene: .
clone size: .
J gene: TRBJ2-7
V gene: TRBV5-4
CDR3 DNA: TGTGCCAGCAGCCAAGACAGGAGATCCTACGAGCAGTACTTC
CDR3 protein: CASSQDRRSYEQYF

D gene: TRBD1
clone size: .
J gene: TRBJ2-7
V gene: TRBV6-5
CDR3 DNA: TGTGCCAGCATCGTGACAGGGGGCTCCTACGAGCAGTACTTC
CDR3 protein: CASIVTGGSYEQYF

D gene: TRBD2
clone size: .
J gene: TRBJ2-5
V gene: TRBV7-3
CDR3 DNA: TGTGCCAGCAGCTTAACTGGTAGCGGGGGTTTGGAGACCCAGTACTTC
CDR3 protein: CASSLTGSGGLETQYF